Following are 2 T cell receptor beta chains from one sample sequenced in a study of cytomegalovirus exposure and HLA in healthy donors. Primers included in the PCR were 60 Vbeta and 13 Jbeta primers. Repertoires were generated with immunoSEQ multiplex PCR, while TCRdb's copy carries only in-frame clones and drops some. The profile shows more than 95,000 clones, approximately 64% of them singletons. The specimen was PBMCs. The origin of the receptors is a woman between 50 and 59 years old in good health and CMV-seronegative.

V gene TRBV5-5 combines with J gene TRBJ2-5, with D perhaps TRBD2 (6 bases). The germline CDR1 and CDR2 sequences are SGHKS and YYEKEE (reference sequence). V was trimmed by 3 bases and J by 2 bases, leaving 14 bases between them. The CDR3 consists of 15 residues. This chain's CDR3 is CASSYRAAGQETQYF. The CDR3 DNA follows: TGTGCCAGCAGCTATAGGGCTGCGGGGCAAGAGACCCAGTACTTC. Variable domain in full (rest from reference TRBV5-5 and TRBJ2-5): DAGVTQSPTHLIKTRGQQVTLRCSPISGHKSVSWYQQVLGQGPQFIFQYYEKEERGRGNFPDRFSARQFPNYSSELNVNALLLGDSALYLCASSYRAAGQETQYFGPGTRLLVL.

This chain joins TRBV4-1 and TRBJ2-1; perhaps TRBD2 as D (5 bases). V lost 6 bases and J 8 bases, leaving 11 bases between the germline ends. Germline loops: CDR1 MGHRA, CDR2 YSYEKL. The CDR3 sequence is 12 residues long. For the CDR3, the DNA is TGCGCCAGCAGTTTGAGGGCGGATGAGCAGTTCTTC. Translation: CASSLRADEQFF.